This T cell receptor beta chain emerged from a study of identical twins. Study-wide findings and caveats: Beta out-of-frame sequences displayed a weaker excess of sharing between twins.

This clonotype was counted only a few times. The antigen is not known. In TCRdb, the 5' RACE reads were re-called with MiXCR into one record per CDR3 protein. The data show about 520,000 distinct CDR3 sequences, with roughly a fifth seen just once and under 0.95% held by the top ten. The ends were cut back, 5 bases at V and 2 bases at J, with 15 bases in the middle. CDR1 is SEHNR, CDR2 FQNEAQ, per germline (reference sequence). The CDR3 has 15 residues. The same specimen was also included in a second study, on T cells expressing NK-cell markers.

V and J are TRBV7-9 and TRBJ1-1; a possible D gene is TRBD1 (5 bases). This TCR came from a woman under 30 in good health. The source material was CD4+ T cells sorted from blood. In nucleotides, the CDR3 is TGTGCCAGCAGCCCGTCGGGACGGGGAAACACTGAAGCTTTCTTT. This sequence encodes CASSPSGRGNTEAFF.